This TCR beta chain was captured by sequencing in a study of blood T cell repertoires in COVID-19. Study overall: COVID-19 samples from acute and convalescent phases originated in the United States, Italy and Spain. Sample material is recorded as cDNA or gDNA derived from T cells, B-cell-depleted T cells, or PBMCs.

Original data processing: Reference gene primer amplification gave nucleated cell count estimates. Profiling relied on immunoSEQ multiplex PCR, and the TCRdb table lists in-frame clones only, not all of them. V, J and clone size derive from that table, while D and trimming were established from the DNA sequence. The repertoire consists of about 170,000 clones, with approximately 88% occurring once and the leading ten covering around 1.5%. Input material: peripheral blood. This receptor was obtained from a woman in her forties or fifties with acute or convalescent COVID-19.

In DNA form, the CDR3 reads TGTGCCAGCAGTTTCTCCGGGTATCAGCCCCAGCATTTT. It is translated as CASSFSGYQPQHF. The chain carries TRBV12-3 or TRBV12-4 and TRBJ1-5; D is unresolved. This CDR3 has 13 residues. V lost 3 bases to trimming and J lost 5 bases, with 8 bases between them.